This T cell receptor (beta chain) was profiled in a study of T cells in Graves' hyperthyroidism and ophthalmopathy. The study, taken as a whole, reports: A model of 13 V-J features distinguished ophthalmopathy from stable hyperthyroidism. The model forecast ophthalmopathy, anticipating it by a median around 6.5 months before onset.

After removal of 4 bases from V and 7 bases from J, the junction contained 15 bases not matched to a gene. Germline V lookup: CDR1 SGHVS, CDR2 FQNEAQ. The CDR3 covers 17 residues. RNA transcripts gave rise to amplified TCR beta CDR3 regions. An initial round of RT-PCR targeting the TCR CDR3 relied on the HTBI primer set. TCRdb reprocessed the multiplex PCR reads via MiXCR and lists one record per CDR3 protein. The sample includes roughly 740,000 distinct CDR3 sequences, roughly 15% seen only once; the top ten take approximately 8.4%. This clonotype was observed many times. What it recognizes is unknown. Researchers defined stable Graves' hyperthyroidism as no ophthalmopathy progression within 18 months. Orbital computed tomography, thyroid ultrasound, serum thyroxine and TRAb, and clinical symptoms together informed the diagnoses.

The TCR sequence derives from a man younger than 35 with Graves' hyperthyroidism. The rearrangement uses TRBV7-8 and TRBJ2-1; 8 nucleotides line up with TRBD1. Source material: blood. CDR3 nucleotide sequence: TGTGCCAGCAGCTCACCCCGGGACAGGCCTAGTATGAATGAGCAGTTCTTC. Translating gives CASSSPRDRPSMNEQFF.